These 29 T cell receptor beta chains originate from one sample sequenced in a study of T cell changes during pregnancy in multiple sclerosis. Sequencing was performed with immunoSEQ multiplex PCR; in TCRdb, only in-frame clones are kept and a portion is missing. The sample consists of around 100,000 clones, roughly nine tenths of them appearing once. Sequenced here: peripheral blood, sampled in the third trimester of pregnancy. The receptors were gathered from a female donor with multiple sclerosis, enrolled in a pregnancy study.

The V call is TRBV19, the J call TRBJ2-5; D is perhaps TRBD2 (5 bases). From germline, CDR1 is LNHDA and CDR2 SQIVND (reference sequence). The CDR3 loop spans 13 amino acids. V was trimmed by 3 bases and J by 5 bases, leaving 10 bases between them. The CDR3 DNA sequence: TGTGCCAGTAGTATTGATACGGGGGAGACCCAGTACTTC. It codes for CASSIDTGETQYF.

V and J are TRBV7-2 and TRBJ2-3; 12 bases fit TRBD1. J gave up 1 base and V 5 bases, and 7 bases lay outside the gene matches. The CDR3 has 17 residues. Per the germline V gene, CDR1 is SGHTA and CDR2 is FQGNSA. CDR3 loop: CASSRDRGLIGTDTQYF. The DNA of the CDR3 is TGTGCCAGCAGCCGGGACAGGGGGCTTATAGGCACAGATACGCAGTATTTT.

V gene TRBV27 combines with J gene TRBJ1-5, with 7 bases matching TRBD1. Germline V gene lookup returns CDR1 MNHEY and CDR2 SMNVEV (reference sequence). There are 17 residues in the CDR3. V was pared by 4 bases and J by 3 bases, with 12 bases of the junction left unmatched. CDR3 coding DNA: TGTGCCAGCAGTTCCCTGCTGACAGGGCCCCACAATCAGCCCCAGCATTTT. Amino acids: CASSSLLTGPHNQPQHF.

The chain recombines TRBV6-1 with TRBJ1-1, with TRBD1 matching over 7 bases. The trim removed 6 bases at V and 2 bases at J, leaving 3 bases unmatched. Germline V lookup: CDR1 MNHNS, CDR2 SASEGT. The CDR3 consists of 13 residues. Here the CDR3 reads CASSQGVNTEAFF. The DNA of the CDR3 is TGTGCCAGCAGCCAGGGGGTCAACACTGAAGCTTTCTTT.

The V and J genes are TRBV7-2 and TRBJ1-1; D gene unclear. The germline gives CDR1 SGHTA, CDR2 FQGNSA. The CDR3 is 13 amino acids. Deletions cut 4 bases from V and 3 bases from J, with 9 bases between. For the CDR3, the DNA is TGTGCCAGCAGCTCCGTACCGGACACTGAAGCTTTCTTT. As protein: CASSSVPDTEAFF. The full variable domain, rest sourced from reference TRBV7-2 and TRBJ1-1, is GAGVSQSPSNKVTEKGKDVELRCDPISGHTALYWYRQSLGQGLEFLIYFQGNSAPDKSGLPSDRFSAERTGGSVSTLTIQRTQQEDSAVYLCASSSVPDTEAFFGQGTRLTVV.

The CDR3 protein is CASSRGTGGADTQYF. The CDR3 bases are TGTGCCAGCAGCAGAGGGACAGGGGGTGCAGATACGCAGTATTTT. V and J are TRBV4-2 and TRBJ2-3; TRBD1 matches at 11 bases. This CDR3 is built from 15 residues. Trimming took 5 bases from V and 4 from J; bases not matched to a gene: 5. Germline V CDR1 and CDR2: LGHNA, YNFKEQ.

The chain uses TRBV7-9 and TRBJ1-1; D call uncertain. Trimming cost V 6 bases and J 2 bases, with 16 bases left between them. CDR1 is SEHNR and CDR2 is FQNEAQ in the germline V gene (reference sequence). This CDR3 region has 15 residues. The chain's CDR3 is CASRVFTDRNTEAFF. Written as DNA, the CDR3 is TGTGCCAGCAGGGTTTTTACAGACCGTAACACTGAAGCTTTCTTT.

The rearrangement joins TRBV27 to TRBJ2-7, with 7 positions matching TRBD2. Germline lookup yields CDR1 MNHEY and CDR2 SMNVEV (reference sequence). V trimming: 6 bases; J trimming: 5 bases; junction bases outside the gene matches: 7. The CDR3 sequence is 13 residues long. The CDR3 nucleotides are TGTGCCAGCAGAATGGCGGGAGCCCACGAGCAGTACTTC. The encoded protein is CASRMAGAHEQYF.

The rearrangement uses TRBV9 and TRBJ2-6; 9 nucleotides line up with TRBD1. V dropped 2 bases and J dropped 2; count of bases not matched to a gene: 20. The germline CDR1 and CDR2 sequences are SGDLS and YYNGEE. This CDR3 comprises 22 residues. CDR3 sequence reads: CASSVSVGTGSLSWTGANVLTF. Here the CDR3 DNA reads TGTGCCAGCAGCGTTAGCGTGGGGACAGGGTCCCTATCCTGGACTGGGGCCAACGTCCTGACTTTC.

The genes are TRBV9 and TRBJ2-2; TRBD2 matches at 10 bases. The CDR3 length is 16 residues. Germline CDR1 reads SGDLS; CDR2 reads YYNGEE. V lost 4 bases, J lost 6 bases, and 9 bases stayed unmatched. The CDR3 reads CASSPRGAGGAGELFF. The CDR3 region has the DNA TGTGCCAGCAGCCCACGGGGAGCGGGAGGGGCCGGGGAGCTGTTTTTT.

CDR3 bases: TGTGCCAGCAGCCGAAGGGAGCGCAGCTCCTACAATGAGCAGTTCTTC. Its translation is CASSRRERSSYNEQFF. The gene calls are TRBV7-9 and TRBJ2-1; possible D gene TRBD2, 5 bases. CDR1 SEHNR and CDR2 FQNEAQ come from the germline V gene (reference sequence). CDR3 length: 16 amino acids. V shed 5 bases and J shed 0 bases, with 14 bases lying between them.

The V call is TRBV9, the J call TRBJ2-7, with TRBD2 matching over 10 bases. Per the germline V gene, CDR1 is SGDLS and CDR2 is YYNGEE. Trimming cost V 0 bases and J 4 bases; bases outside gene matches: 4. This CDR3 is built from 15 residues. The CDR3 nucleotides read TGTGCCAGCAGCGTAGAGGCTAGCGGGAGTTACGAGCAGTACTTC. Its translation: CASSVEASGSYEQYF.

This sequence joins TRBV30 and TRBJ1-5; D gene uncertain. The CDR3 is made up of 14 amino acids. Germline V gene lookup returns CDR1 GTSNPN and CDR2 SVGIG (reference sequence). The V and J ends lost 4 bases and 2 bases respectively, with 12 bases between them. For the CDR3, the DNA is TGTGCCTGGAACGGGGAGTGGGGCAATCAGCCCCAGCATTTT. Its translation is CAWNGEWGNQPQHF. Drawing the rest from reference TRBV30 and TRBJ1-5, the complete variable domain is SQTIHQWPATLVQPVGSPLSLECTVEGTSNPNLYWYRQAAGRGLQLLFYSVGIGQISSEVPQNLSASRPQDRQFILSSKKLLLSDSGFYLCAWNGEWGNQPQHFGDGTRLSIL.

This clone was recorded once. The same CDR3 arises from other DNA sequences in this sample as well. The gene calls are TRBV27 and TRBJ2-2; 7 bases match TRBD2. V shed 4 bases and J 0 bases; nucleotides not matched to a gene: 2. The CDR3 is 15 residues long. Germline assignment: CDR1 MNHEY and CDR2 SMNVEV (reference sequence). As DNA, the CDR3 is TGTGCCAGCAGTTGGGGGGGGTCGAACACCGGGGAGCTGTTTTTT. This gives the protein CASSWGGSNTGELFF.

This clone was detected only a few times. V and J are TRBV9 and TRBJ1-5, with 10 bases identical to TRBD1. Germline V lookup: CDR1 SGDLS, CDR2 YYNGEE. The V segment lost 3 bases and the J segment 7 bases; nucleotides outside the gene matches: 4. The CDR3 runs to 14 residues. CDR3 protein: CASSATGGQQPQHF. The DNA of the CDR3 is TGTGCCAGCAGCGCGACAGGGGGCCAACAGCCCCAGCATTTT.

This clone was counted a single time. J is TRBJ1-4 and V is TRBV6-6; the D gene is possibly TRBD1 (6 bases). Germline CDR1 MNHNY, CDR2 SVGAGI (reference sequence). V lost 2 bases and J 8 bases, leaving 12 bases between the germline ends. The CDR3 is 14 residues long. The CDR3 bases are TGTGCCAGCAGTTACACAGGGCAGGGGGAAAAACTGTTTTTT. It yields the protein CASSYTGQGEKLFF.

The chain is built from TRBV11-2 and TRBJ2-5, with 10 bases identical to TRBD2. The CDR3 totals 15 residues. Germline CDR1 and CDR2: SGHAT and FQNNGV. The trim removed 5 bases at V and 8 bases at J, leaving 11 bases unmatched. This CDR3 is CASSALRTSGGTQYF. CDR3 in DNA: TGTGCCAGCAGCGCTCTCCGGACTAGCGGAGGTACCCAGTACTTC.

The J gene is TRBJ1-1, the V gene TRBV5-4, with a weak D call TRBD1 (6 bases). CDR1 is SGHNT and CDR2 is YYREEE in the germline V gene (reference sequence). V dropped 4 bases and J dropped 5 bases, with 15 bases sitting between them. This CDR3 is 14 amino acids long. CDR3 sequence reads: CASSPLGARTEAFF. DNA for the CDR3: TGTGCCAGCAGCCCTTTGGGGGCGCGGACTGAAGCTTTCTTT. Filled out from reference TRBV5-4 and TRBJ1-1, the complete variable domain reads ETGVTQSPTHLIKTRGQQVTLRCSSQSGHNTVSWYQQALGQGPQFIFQYYREEENGRGNFPPRFSGLQFPNYSSELNVNALELDDSALYLCASSPLGARTEAFFGQGTRLTVV.

J is TRBJ2-2 and V is TRBV2; 15 nucleotides match TRBD2. V shed 4 bases and J 5 bases; nucleotides not matched to a gene: 5. The CDR3 runs 17 residues. Germline V gives CDR1 SNHLY, CDR2 FYNNEI. The CDR3 here is CASSGTSGRVTTGELFF. The CDR3 DNA reads TGTGCCAGCAGTGGGACTAGCGGGAGGGTTACTACCGGGGAGCTGTTTTTT.

The chain combines TRBV21-1 with TRBJ1-6; TRBD1, the table's D call, was not compared with the DNA. TRBV21-1 has pseudogene status. This CDR3 comprises 15 residues. Here the CDR3 reads CASSKRQGGNSPLHF. DNA of the CDR3: TGTGCCAGCAGCAAGCGGCAGGGCGGCAATTCACCCCTCCACTTT.

CDR3 region: CAGRDRETPGLAIIKYEQYF. Here the CDR3 DNA reads TGTGCCGGAAGGGACAGGGAGACCCCGGGACTAGCGATTATTAAGTACGAGCAGTACTTC. This rearrangement joins TRBV7-3 to TRBJ2-7; TRBD2 is a possible D gene (10 bases). V was cut by 11 bases and J by 4 bases, with 39 bases left in between. CDR1 SGHTA and CDR2 FQGTGA come from the germline V gene. There are 20 residues in the CDR3.

This chain connects TRBV2 to TRBJ2-5; possibly TRBD2 for D (5 bases). The germline V gene encodes CDR1 SNHLY and CDR2 FYNNEI. This CDR3 spans 12 amino acids. The V and J ends lost 1 base and 7 bases respectively, with 7 bases between them. CDR3 sequence: CASSEDGGTQYF. CDR3 DNA: TGTGCCAGCAGTGAAGATGGAGGGACCCAGTACTTC.

V gene TRBV9 combines with J gene TRBJ2-2; D is possibly TRBD2 (5 bases). Germline V CDR1 and CDR2: SGDLS, YYNGEE. The CDR3 has 14 residues. The V and J ends lost 0 bases and 5 bases respectively, with 8 bases between them. This chain's CDR3 is CASSVASMTGELFF. The CDR3 nucleotides are TGTGCCAGCAGCGTAGCTAGCATGACCGGGGAGCTGTTTTTT.

This clone has a handful of counts. This sequence joins TRBV30 and TRBJ1-1, with D uncertain. Germline V gene sequence: CDR1 GTSNPN, CDR2 SVGIG (reference sequence). Trimming took 1 base from V and 2 from J, leaving 8 bases between them. This CDR3 is 13 amino acids long. The CDR3 nucleotides read TGTGCCTGGAGTGGTAACAGCAACACTGAAGCTTTCTTT. This sequence encodes CAWSGNSNTEAFF.

This clone was recorded at least ten times. The V call is TRBV7-2, the J call TRBJ2-3; weak D call: TRBD2 (6 bases). The CDR3 has 15 amino acids. Germline CDR1 and CDR2: SGHTA and FQGNSA. V lost 1 base and J 0 bases, leaving 8 bases between the germline ends. In nucleotides, the CDR3 is TGTGCCAGCAGCTTAGTAGCGGTGAGCACAGATACGCAGTATTTT. Translation: CASSLVAVSTDTQYF.

The V gene is TRBV5-1, the J gene TRBJ2-2; TRBD2 aligns across 11 bases. The CDR3 covers 18 residues. Germline values: CDR1 SGHRS, CDR2 YFSETQ. J gave up 6 bases and V 4 bases, and 14 bases lay outside the gene matches. CDR3 residues: CASSTPSNSGRASGELFF. CDR3 DNA: TGCGCCAGCAGCACCCCCTCCAATAGCGGGAGGGCCTCCGGGGAGCTGTTTTTT. The variable domain in full, completed from reference TRBV5-1 and TRBJ2-2, reads KAGVTQTPRYLIKTRGQQVTLSCSPISGHRSVSWYQQTPGQGLQFLFEYFSETQRNKGNFPGRFSGRQFSNSRSEMNVSTLELGDSALYLCASSTPSNSGRASGELFFGEGSRLTVL.

The gene calls are TRBV28 and TRBJ2-7; possibly TRBD1 for D (5 bases). CDR1 is MDHEN, CDR2 SYDVKM, per germline. This CDR3 is 15 amino acids long. V gave up 5 bases and J gave up 6 bases, with 20 bases separating them. CDR3 DNA: TGTGCCAGCAGTCCCCCTATATCAGACAGTCCCGAGCAGTACTTC. Translation gives CASSPPISDSPEQYF.

The sample holds one count of this clone. The chain joins TRBV6-4 to TRBJ1-2; 9 bases line up with TRBD1. The V segment lost 0 bases and the J segment 8 bases; nucleotides outside the gene matches: 4. This CDR3 comprises 14 residues. Germline V gene data show CDR1 as MRHNA and CDR2 as SNTAGT. CDR3 region: CASSDSGQGRGYTF. The CDR3 bases are TGTGCCAGCAGTGACTCGGGACAGGGAAGAGGCTACACCTTC.

The chain links TRBV6-1 to TRBJ2-1; 11 nucleotides agree with TRBD2. V lost 7 bases to trimming and J lost 7 bases; unmatched junction nucleotides: 6. This CDR3 is built from 14 residues. Germline CDR1 MNHNS, CDR2 SASEGT. The CDR3 sequence is CASTTGLAVNEQFF. The CDR3 region has the DNA TGTGCCAGCACCACGGGACTAGCGGTAAATGAGCAGTTCTTC.